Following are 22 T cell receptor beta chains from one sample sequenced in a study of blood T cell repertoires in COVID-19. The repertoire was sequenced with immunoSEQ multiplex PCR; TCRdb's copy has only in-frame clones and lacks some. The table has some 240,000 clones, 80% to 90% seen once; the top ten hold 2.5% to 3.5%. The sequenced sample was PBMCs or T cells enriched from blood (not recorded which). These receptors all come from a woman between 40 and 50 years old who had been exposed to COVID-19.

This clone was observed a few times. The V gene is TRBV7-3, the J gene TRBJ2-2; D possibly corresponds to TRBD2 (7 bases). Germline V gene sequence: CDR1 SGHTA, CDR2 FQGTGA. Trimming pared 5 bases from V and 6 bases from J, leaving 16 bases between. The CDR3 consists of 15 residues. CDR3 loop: CASSPSGGRAGELFF. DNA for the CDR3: TGTGCCAGCAGCCCATCCGGGGGGCGCGCCGGGGAGCTGTTTTTT. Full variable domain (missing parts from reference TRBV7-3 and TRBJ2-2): GAGVSQTPSNKVTEKGKYVELRCDPISGHTALYWYRQSLGQGPEFLIYFQGTGAADDSGLPNDRFFAVRPEGSVSTLKIQRTERGDSAVYLCASSPSGGRAGELFFGEGSRLTVL.

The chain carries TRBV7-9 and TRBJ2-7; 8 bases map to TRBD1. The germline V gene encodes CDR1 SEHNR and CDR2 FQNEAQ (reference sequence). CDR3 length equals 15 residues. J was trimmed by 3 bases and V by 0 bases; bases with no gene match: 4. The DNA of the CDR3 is TGTGCCAGCAGCTTAGCACGGGGACAGGACTACGAGCAGTACTTC. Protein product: CASSLARGQDYEQYF.

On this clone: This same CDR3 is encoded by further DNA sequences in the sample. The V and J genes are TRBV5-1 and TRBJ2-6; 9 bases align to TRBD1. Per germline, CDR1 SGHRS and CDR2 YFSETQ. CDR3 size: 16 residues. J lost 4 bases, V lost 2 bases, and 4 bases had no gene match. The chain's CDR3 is CASSLQGAPGANVLTF. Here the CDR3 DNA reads TGCGCCAGCAGCTTACAGGGGGCGCCGGGGGCCAACGTCCTGACTTTC.

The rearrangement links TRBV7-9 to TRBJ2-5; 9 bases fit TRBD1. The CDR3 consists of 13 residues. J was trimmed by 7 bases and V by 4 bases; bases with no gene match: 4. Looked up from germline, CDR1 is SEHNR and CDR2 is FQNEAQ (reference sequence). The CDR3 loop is CASSSGQGWTQYF. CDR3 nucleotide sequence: TGTGCCAGCAGCTCCGGACAGGGGTGGACCCAGTACTTC.

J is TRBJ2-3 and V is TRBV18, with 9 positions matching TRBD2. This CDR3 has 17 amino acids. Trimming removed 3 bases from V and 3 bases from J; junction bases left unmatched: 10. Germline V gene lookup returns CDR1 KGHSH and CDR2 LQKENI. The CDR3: CASSPLAAGGPTDTQYF. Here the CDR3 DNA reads TGTGCCAGCTCACCCCTCGCGGCGGGAGGGCCAACAGATACGCAGTATTTT.

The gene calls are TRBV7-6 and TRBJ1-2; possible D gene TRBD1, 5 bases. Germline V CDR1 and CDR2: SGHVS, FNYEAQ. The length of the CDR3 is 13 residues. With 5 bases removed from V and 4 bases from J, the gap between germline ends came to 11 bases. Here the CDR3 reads CASSQTGGYGYTF. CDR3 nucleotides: TGTGCCAGCAGCCAGACGGGGGGCTATGGCTACACCTTC. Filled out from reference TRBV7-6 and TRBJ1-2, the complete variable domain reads GAGVSQSPRYKVTKRGQDVALRCDPISGHVSLYWYRQALGQGPEFLTYFNYEAQQDKSGLPNDRFSAERPEGSISTLTIQRTEQRDSAMYRCASSQTGGYGYTFGSGTRLTVV.

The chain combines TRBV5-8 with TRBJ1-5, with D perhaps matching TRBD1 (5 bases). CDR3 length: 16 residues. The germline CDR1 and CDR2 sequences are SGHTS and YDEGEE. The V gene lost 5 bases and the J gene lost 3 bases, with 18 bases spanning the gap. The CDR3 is CASRRIRQGLNQPQHF. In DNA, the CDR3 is TGTGCCAGCAGGAGAATTCGGCAGGGCCTCAATCAGCCCCAGCATTTT. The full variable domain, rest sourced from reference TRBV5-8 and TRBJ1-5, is EAGVTQSPTHLIKTRGQQATLRCSPISGHTSVYWYQQALGLGLQFLLWYDEGEERNRGNFPPRFSGRQFPNYSSELNVNALELEDSALYLCASRRIRQGLNQPQHFGDGTRLSIL.

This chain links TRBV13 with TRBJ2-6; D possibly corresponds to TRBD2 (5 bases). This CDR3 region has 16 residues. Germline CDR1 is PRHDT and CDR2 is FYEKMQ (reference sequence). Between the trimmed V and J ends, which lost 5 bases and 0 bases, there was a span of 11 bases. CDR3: CASSGGRISGANVLTF. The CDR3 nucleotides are TGTGCCAGCAGCGGAGGACGGATCTCTGGGGCCAACGTCCTGACTTTC.

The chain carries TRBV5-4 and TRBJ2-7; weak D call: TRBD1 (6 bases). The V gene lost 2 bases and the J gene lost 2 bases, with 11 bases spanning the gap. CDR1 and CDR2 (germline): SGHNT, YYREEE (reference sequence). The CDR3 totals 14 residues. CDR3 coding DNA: TGTGCCAGCAGCTTATCAGGGGACGCCTACGAGCAGTACTTC. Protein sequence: CASSLSGDAYEQYF. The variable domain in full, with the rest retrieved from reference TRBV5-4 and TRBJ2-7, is ETGVTQSPTHLIKTRGQQVTLRCSSQSGHNTVSWYQQALGQGPQFIFQYYREEENGRGNFPPRFSGLQFPNYSSELNVNALELDDSALYLCASSLSGDAYEQYFGPGTRLTVT.

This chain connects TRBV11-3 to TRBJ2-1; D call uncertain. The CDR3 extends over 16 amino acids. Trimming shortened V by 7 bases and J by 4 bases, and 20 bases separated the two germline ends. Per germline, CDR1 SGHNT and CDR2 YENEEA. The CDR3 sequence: CASTAGALLVYNEQFF. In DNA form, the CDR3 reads TGTGCCAGCACCGCTGGAGCCCTCCTCGTTTACAATGAGCAGTTCTTC.

CDR3 sequence: CASSLPGHQFYEQYF. The DNA of the CDR3 is TGTGCCAGCAGTCTCCCGGGACACCAATTCTACGAGCAGTACTTC. This chain connects TRBV27 to TRBJ2-7; tentatively, D is TRBD1 (6 bases). From germline, CDR1 is MNHEY and CDR2 SMNVEV (reference sequence). V lost 5 bases and J 3 bases, leaving 17 bases between the germline ends. This CDR3 has 15 residues.

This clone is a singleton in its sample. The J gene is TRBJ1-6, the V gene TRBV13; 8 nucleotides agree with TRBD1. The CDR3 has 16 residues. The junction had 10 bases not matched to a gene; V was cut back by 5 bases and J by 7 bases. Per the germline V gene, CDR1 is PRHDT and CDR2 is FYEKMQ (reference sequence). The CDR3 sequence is CASSPLTGVGNSPLHF. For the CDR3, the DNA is TGTGCCAGCAGCCCTTTGACAGGGGTGGGAAATTCACCCCTCCACTTT.

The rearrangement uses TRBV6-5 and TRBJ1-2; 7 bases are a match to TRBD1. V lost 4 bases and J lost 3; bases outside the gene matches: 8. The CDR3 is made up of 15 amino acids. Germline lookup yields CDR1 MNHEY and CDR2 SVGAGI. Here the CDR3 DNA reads TGTGCCAGCAGTTTCCAATCGACAGGGTACTATGGCTACACCTTC. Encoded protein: CASSFQSTGYYGYTF.

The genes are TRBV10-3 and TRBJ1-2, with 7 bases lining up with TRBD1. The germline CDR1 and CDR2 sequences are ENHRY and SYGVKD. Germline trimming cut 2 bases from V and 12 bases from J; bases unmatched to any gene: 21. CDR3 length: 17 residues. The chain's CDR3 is CAISERGPGSGATGNTF. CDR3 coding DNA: TGTGCCATCAGTGAGAGGGGGCCAGGTTCGGGGGCCACCGGGAACACCTTC.

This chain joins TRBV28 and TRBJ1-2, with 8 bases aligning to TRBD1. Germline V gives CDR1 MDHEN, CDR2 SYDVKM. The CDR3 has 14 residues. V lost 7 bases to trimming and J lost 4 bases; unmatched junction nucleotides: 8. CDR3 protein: CASKVQQGGYGYTF. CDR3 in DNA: TGTGCCAGCAAGGTCCAACAGGGGGGCTATGGCTACACCTTC.

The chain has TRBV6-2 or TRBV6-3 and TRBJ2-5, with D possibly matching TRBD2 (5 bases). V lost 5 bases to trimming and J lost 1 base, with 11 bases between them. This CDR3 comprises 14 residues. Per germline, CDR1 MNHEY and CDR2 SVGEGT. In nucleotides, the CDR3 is TGTGCCAGCAGTCGAGGTGCGGGCCAAGAGACCCAGTACTTC. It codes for CASSRGAGQETQYF.

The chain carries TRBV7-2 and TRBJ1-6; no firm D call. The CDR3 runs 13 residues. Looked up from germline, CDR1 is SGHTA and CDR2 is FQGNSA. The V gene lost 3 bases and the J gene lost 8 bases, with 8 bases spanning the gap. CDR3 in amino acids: CASSLGLDSPLHF. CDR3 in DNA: TGTGCCAGCAGCTTGGGCTTGGATTCACCCCTCCACTTT.

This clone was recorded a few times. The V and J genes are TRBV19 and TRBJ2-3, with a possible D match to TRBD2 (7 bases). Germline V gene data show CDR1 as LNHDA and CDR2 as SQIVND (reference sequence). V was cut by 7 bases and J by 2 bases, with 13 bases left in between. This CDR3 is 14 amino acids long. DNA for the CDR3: TGTGCCAGTAAGGGGGGGCTAGACACAGATACGCAGTATTTT. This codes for CASKGGLDTDTQYF.

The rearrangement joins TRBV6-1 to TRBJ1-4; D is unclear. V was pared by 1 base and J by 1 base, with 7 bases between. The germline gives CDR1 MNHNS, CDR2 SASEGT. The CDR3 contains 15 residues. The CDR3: CASSEVGGTNEKLFF. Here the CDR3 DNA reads TGTGCCAGCAGTGAAGTGGGAGGAACTAATGAAAAACTGTTTTTT.

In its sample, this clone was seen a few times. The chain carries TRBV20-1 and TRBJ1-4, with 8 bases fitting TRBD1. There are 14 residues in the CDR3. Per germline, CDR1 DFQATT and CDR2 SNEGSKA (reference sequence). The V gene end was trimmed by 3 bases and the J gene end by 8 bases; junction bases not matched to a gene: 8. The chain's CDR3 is CSASATGVWEKLFF. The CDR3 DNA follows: TGCAGTGCTAGTGCGACAGGGGTATGGGAAAAACTGTTTTTT.

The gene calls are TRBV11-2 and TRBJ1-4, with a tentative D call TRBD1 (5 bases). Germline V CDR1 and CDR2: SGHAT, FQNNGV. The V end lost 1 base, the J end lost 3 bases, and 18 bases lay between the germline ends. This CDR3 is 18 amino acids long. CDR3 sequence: CASSLVSGRVGPNEKLFF. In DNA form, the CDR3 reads TGTGCCAGCAGCTTAGTGTCGGGCAGGGTAGGGCCTAATGAAAAACTGTTTTTT.

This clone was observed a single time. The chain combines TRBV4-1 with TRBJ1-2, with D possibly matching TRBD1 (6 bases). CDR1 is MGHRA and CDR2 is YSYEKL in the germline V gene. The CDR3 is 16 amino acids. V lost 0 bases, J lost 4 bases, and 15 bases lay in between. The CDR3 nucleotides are TGCGCCAGCAGCCAAGATAGGGCAGGGGCCCGCTATGGCTACACCTTC. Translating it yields CASSQDRAGARYGYTF.